The present T cell receptor beta chain was sequenced within a study of blood T cell repertoires in COVID-19. Study context: Spain, Italy and the United States supplied samples that represented acute and convalescent COVID-19.

Germline V lookup: CDR1 SGHRS, CDR2 YFSETQ. Deletions cut 7 bases from V and 0 bases from J, with 11 bases between. The CDR3 runs 15 residues. The repertoire was sequenced with immunoSEQ multiplex PCR; TCRdb's copy has only in-frame clones and lacks some. The top ten hold around 10% of the sample, which has 70,000 to 80,000 clones, 86% seen once. The chain recombines TRBV5-1 with TRBJ1-6; D might be TRBD1 (5 bases). Sequencing was carried out using peripheral blood. The clonotype comes from a human donor in a cohort sampled during active COVID-19. Here the CDR3 DNA reads TGCGCCAGCCAACAGGAAAGCTCCTATAATTCACCCCTCCACTTT. Its protein is CASQQESSYNSPLHF.